A selection of T cell receptor beta chains follows, all from one sample in a study of cytomegalovirus exposure and HLA in healthy donors. This table comes from immunoSEQ multiplex PCR, and its TCRdb copy is limited to in-frame clones, with some not included. The sample records hundreds of thousands of clones, approximately 82% being singletons. The sample taken for sequencing was PBMCs. These receptors were obtained from a male donor in good health and CMV-seronegative. Each CDR3 is given with its conserved first and last residue. D genes are given only for firm matches. Not all rows give a size; the values are once, few, many and, for expanded clones, a class.

size	J	V	D	DNA	CDR3
NA	TRBJ2-7	TRBV19	TRBD2	TGTGCCAGTAGTACCGTCGGGACTAGCGGCGCCTACGAGCAGTACTTC	CASSTVGTSGAYEQYF
NA	TRBJ2-7	TRBV21-1	NA	TGTGCCAGCAGCAGTACGACCTTAAGACTAGCGGGATTAGTCTACGAGCAGTACTTC	CASSSTTLRLAGLVYEQYF
NA	TRBJ1-2	TRBV30	NA	TGTGCCTGGGCCCCAGGGGCGTACGGCTACACCTTC	CAWAPGAYGYTF
NA	TRBJ2-2	TRBV10-1	TRBD2	TGCGCCAGCAGTGAGAAGGCGGGAGAGTCCGGGGAGCTGTTTTTT	CASSEKAGESGELFF
few	TRBJ2-6	TRBV28	NA	TGTGCCAGCAACCCCGCCGGGTACTCTGGGGCCAACGTCCTGACTTTC	CASNPAGYSGANVLTF
NA	TRBJ2-3	TRBV7-3	TRBD2	TGTGCCAGCAGTGTCAGCGGGAGCGGAGATACGCAGTATTTT	CASSVSGSGDTQYF
few	TRBJ2-3	TRBV6-5	TRBD2	TGTGCCAGCAGTACCCGGGGTAGCGGGAGGGATACGCAGTATTTT	CASSTRGSGRDTQYF
few	TRBJ1-1	TRBV4-1	NA	TGCGCCAGCAGCCAAGTTCGGGTGAACACTGAAGCTTTCTTT	CASSQVRVNTEAFF
NA	TRBJ1-2	TRBV7-3	NA	TGTGCCAGCAGCTTAAAAGCAGGATCTAACAGCGGCTACACCTTC	CASSLKAGSNSGYTF
few	TRBJ2-5	TRBV6-6	NA	TGTGCCAGCAGTTACGGGGGGACCCGCCAAGAGACCCAGTACTTC	CASSYGGTRQETQYF
few	TRBJ1-3	TRBV5-1	NA	TGCGCCAGCAGCTCCCTGGAGCAGAGCTCTGGAAACACCATATATTTT	CASSSLEQSSGNTIYF
NA	TRBJ2-3	TRBV18	TRBD1	TGTGCCAGCTCCCCCCAGACAGGGGAGGATACGCAGTATTTT	CASSPQTGEDTQYF
NA	TRBJ2-7	TRBV2	NA	TGTGCCAGCAGTGACGGTTACGAGCAGTACTTC	CASSDGYEQYF
NA	TRBJ2-5	TRBV15	NA	TGTGCCACCAGCAGGACCGCGGGGGCTTGGGAGCAGTACTTC	CATSRTAGAWEQYF
NA	TRBJ2-3	TRBV14	NA	TGTGCCAGCAGCCTCTCCGGGGGTTTGCGGTCCACAGATACGCAGTATTTT	CASSLSGGLRSTDTQYF
few	TRBJ2-3	TRBV5-4	NA	TGTGCCAGCAGCGCCGGAGGGGTAGGCTTCACAGATACGCAGTATTTT	CASSAGGVGFTDTQYF
few	TRBJ2-7	TRBV19	NA	TGTGCCAGTAGTCCTGGACTTCGCTCCTACGAGCAGTACTTC	CASSPGLRSYEQYF
NA	TRBJ2-7	TRBV5-1	NA	TGCGCCAGCAGGGATTTGGTGGGAGAGGTCTACGAGCAGTACTTC	CASRDLVGEVYEQYF
few	TRBJ1-1	TRBV28	TRBD1	TGTGCCAGCTGCCGGACAGGGGCGCTACCTTTGAACACTGAAGCTTTCTTT	CASCRTGALPLNTEAFF
many	TRBJ2-7	TRBV5-1	TRBD1	TGCGCCAGCAACCTCGGGACAGGCTACGAGCAGTACTTC	CASNLGTGYEQYF
NA	TRBJ1-1	TRBV6-5	NA	TGTGCCAGCAGTTACTCAGGGCAGGGGTTCACTGAAGCTTTCTTT	CASSYSGQGFTEAFF
NA	TRBJ2-6	TRBV18	TRBD2	TGTGCCAGCTCACCACACGGGAGGGCTACCGGTTGGTCTGGGGCCAACGTCCTGACTTTC	CASSPHGRATGWSGANVLTF
NA	TRBJ1-5	TRBV6-5	TRBD1	TGTGCCAGCAGCCCTCCGGGACAGAGCAATCAGCCCCAGCATTTT	CASSPPGQSNQPQHF
NA	TRBJ2-1	TRBV7-9	NA	TGTGCCAGCAGCCGGACAGCGAATGAGCAGTTCTTC	CASSRTANEQFF
NA	TRBJ1-6	TRBV27	TRBD1	TGTGCCAGCAGTTCCCAGGGGGCGCGTAATTCACCCCTCCACTTT	CASSSQGARNSPLHF
NA	TRBJ1-1	TRBV19	NA	TGTGCCAGTAGTCCCCGGCGGACGGGTACGGGGTCTGAAGCTTTCTTT	CASSPRRTGTGSEAFF
once	TRBJ2-2	TRBV10-1	NA	TGCGCCAGCAGTCACAGGAACACCGGGGAGCTGTTTTTT	CASSHRNTGELFF
NA	TRBJ2-5	TRBV27	NA	TGTGCCAGCAGTCAGGGGGAGACCCAGTACTTC	CASSQGETQYF
NA	TRBJ2-7	TRBV21-1	NA	TGTGCCAGCAGCAAGAGGATCGGGTGGAGGTGTTACGAGCAGTACTTC	CASSKRIGWRCYEQYF
NA	TRBJ1-1	TRBV5-4	NA	TGTGCCAGCAGCCCTACACAGGGGAACACTGAAGCTTTCTTT	CASSPTQGNTEAFF
NA	TRBJ1-1	TRBV7-2	TRBD1	TGTGCCAGCAGCTTAGTGACGGGACAGGGGGCGCCGGCTTTCTTT	CASSLVTGQGAPAFF
NA	TRBJ2-1	TRBV4-2	TRBD1	TGTGCCAGCAGCCGTTCGGGGACAGTCTACAATGAGCAGTTCTTC	CASSRSGTVYNEQFF
NA	TRBJ2-7	TRBV6-1	TRBD1	TGTGCCAGCGCGAGAACCGGGACAGGCAACGAGCAGTACTTC	CASARTGTGNEQYF
NA	TRBJ1-5	TRBV6-5	TRBD1	TGTGCCAGCAGCCCGGGCAGGGGGTTCAATCAGCCCCAGCATTTT	CASSPGRGFNQPQHF
NA	TRBJ1-3	TRBV28	TRBD1	TGTGCCAGCAGTTCCAGGGGGCTCAGGTCTGGAAACACCATATATTTT	CASSSRGLRSGNTIYF
NA	TRBJ1-1	TRBV7-9	NA	TGTTCCAGCAGCTTAGGTCAGATACAGAACACTGAAGCTTTCTTT	CSSSLGQIQNTEAFF
NA	TRBJ2-3	TRBV2	NA	TGTGCCAGCAGTGACTCGGGAGATACGCAGTATTTT	CASSDSGDTQYF
NA	TRBJ1-2	TRBV7-8	TRBD1	TGTGCCAGCAGCAAGGACAGGGGTCGTGGCTACACCTTC	CASSKDRGRGYTF
NA	TRBJ2-4	TRBV9	TRBD2	TGTGCCAGCAGCGTAGGGGTAGCGGGAGGGCCGGGCGCAAACATTCAGTACTTC	CASSVGVAGGPGANIQYF
NA	TRBJ2-7	TRBV2	TRBD2	TGTGCCAGCAGTCCAGGCGGGAGGGATTCCTACGAGCAGTACTTC	CASSPGGRDSYEQYF
NA	TRBJ2-5	TRBV27	TRBD2	TGTGCCAGCAGCTCTCGAGCGGGAGGCCAAGAGACCCAGTACTTC	CASSSRAGGQETQYF
NA	TRBJ2-7	TRBV19	NA	TGTGCCAGTAGTAGCTTACAGGGAAGTGTCGACGAGCAGTACTTC	CASSSLQGSVDEQYF
NA	TRBJ1-4	TRBV5-1	TRBD1	TGCGCCAGCAGCACCGAGACAGGGATGGGGGAAAAACTGTTTTTT	CASSTETGMGEKLFF
NA	TRBJ2-3	TRBV4-1	TRBD2	TGCGCCAGCAGCCAAGATCAAACTAGCGGGATCGGTACGCAGTATTTT	CASSQDQTSGIGTQYF
NA	TRBJ1-4	TRBV28	NA	TGTGCCAGCAGTTTAAGGCCAGCGGTCGGGAAACTGTTTTTT	CASSLRPAVGKLFF
NA	TRBJ1-5	TRBV5-1	NA	TGCGCCAGCGGAAACAAAGGGGGGGTTCAGCCCCAGCATTTT	CASGNKGGVQPQHF
NA	TRBJ1-3	TRBV7-4	NA	TGTGACAGACGGGGGGTAGAAGAAAACACCATATATTTT	CDRRGVEENTIYF
few	TRBJ1-1	TRBV10-1	NA	TGCGCCAGCAGTGAGTCCCCAGGGAAGACTGAAGCTTTCTTT	CASSESPGKTEAFF
NA	TRBJ2-7	TRBV7-6	NA	TGTGCCAGCAGCGGGACAAACGCCTACGAGCAGTACTTC	CASSGTNAYEQYF
NA	TRBJ1-1	TRBV10-1	NA	TGCGCCAGCAGTGAGCCCCCGGTTCGGGGGAACACTGAAGCTTTCTTT	CASSEPPVRGNTEAFF
few	TRBJ2-1	TRBV5-1	TRBD2	TGCGCCAGCAGCCTTCGCGGGACTAGCGTGTCCAGCTCCTACAATGAGCAGTTCTTC	CASSLRGTSVSSSYNEQFF
once	TRBJ1-2	TRBV2	NA	TGTGCCAGCAGGACGGGGGGTGGGGGTGGCTACACCTTC	CASRTGGGGGYTF
NA	TRBJ2-7	TRBV29-1	TRBD1	TGCAGCGTCGGGACAGGGGACTCCTACGAGCAGTACTTC	CSVGTGDSYEQYF
NA	TRBJ2-1	TRBV7-9	TRBD2	TGTGCCAGCAGCAGTGGGACTAGCGGGAAGGATGAGCAGTTCTTC	CASSSGTSGKDEQFF